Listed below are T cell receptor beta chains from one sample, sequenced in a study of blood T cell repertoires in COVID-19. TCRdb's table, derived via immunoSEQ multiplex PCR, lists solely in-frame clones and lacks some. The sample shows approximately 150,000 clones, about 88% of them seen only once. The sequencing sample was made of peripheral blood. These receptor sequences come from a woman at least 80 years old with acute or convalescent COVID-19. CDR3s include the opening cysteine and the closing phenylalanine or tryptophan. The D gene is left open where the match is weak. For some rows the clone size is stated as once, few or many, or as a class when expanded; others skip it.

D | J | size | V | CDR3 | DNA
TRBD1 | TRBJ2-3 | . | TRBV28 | CASSAYRTGGGRDTQYF | TGTGCCAGCAGTGCCTACCGGACAGGGGGCGGGAGGGATACGCAGTATTTT
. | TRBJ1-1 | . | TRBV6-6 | CASSWGGLRANTEAFF | TGTGCCAGCAGTTGGGGGGGGCTAAGAGCGAACACTGAAGCTTTCTTT
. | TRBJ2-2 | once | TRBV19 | CASKRATEAYTGELFF | TGTGCCAGTAAACGGGCTACGGAGGCGTACACCGGGGAGCTGTTTTTT
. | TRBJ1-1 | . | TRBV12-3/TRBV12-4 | CAIHRVMNTEAFF | TGTGCCATCCACAGGGTCATGAACACTGAAGCTTTCTTT
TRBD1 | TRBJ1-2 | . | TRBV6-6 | CASSSQGVFYGYTF | TGTGCCAGCAGCTCACAGGGGGTCTTCTATGGCTACACCTTC
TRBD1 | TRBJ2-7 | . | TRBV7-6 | CASSLAQGQNYEQYF | TGTGCCAGCAGCTTAGCGCAGGGACAGAACTACGAGCAGTACTTC
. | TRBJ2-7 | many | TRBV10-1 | CASSERDFRPYEQYF | TGCGCCAGCAGTGAGAGGGACTTCCGACCCTACGAGCAGTACTTC
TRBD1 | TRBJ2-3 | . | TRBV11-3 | CASSSWGQGFEDTQYF | TGTGCCAGCAGCTCCTGGGGACAGGGGTTTGAAGATACGCAGTATTTT
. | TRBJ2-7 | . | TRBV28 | CASSKGDYEQYF | TGTGCCAGCTCGAAGGGGGACTACGAGCAGTACTTC
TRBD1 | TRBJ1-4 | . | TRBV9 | CASSATVRPTGPATNEKLFF | TGTGCCAGCAGCGCAACCGTCAGACCGACAGGGCCTGCAACTAATGAAAAACTGTTTTTT
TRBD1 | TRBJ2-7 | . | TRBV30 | CAWGTGNYEQYF | TGTGCCTGGGGGACAGGAAACTACGAGCAGTACTTC
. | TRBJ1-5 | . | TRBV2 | CASSIQGRQPQHF | TGTGCCAGCAGCATCCAGGGGAGACAGCCCCAGCATTTT
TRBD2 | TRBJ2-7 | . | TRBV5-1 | CASSLGTSGSYEQYF | TGCGCCAGCAGCTTGGGGACTAGCGGCTCCTACGAGCAGTACTTC
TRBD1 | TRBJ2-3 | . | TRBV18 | CAGQGDSTDTQYF | TGTGCCGGACAGGGCGATAGCACAGATACGCAGTATTTT
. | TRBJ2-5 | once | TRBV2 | CASRGNQETQYF | TGTGCCAGCCGGGGTAATCAAGAGACCCAGTACTTC
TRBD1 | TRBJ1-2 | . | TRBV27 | CASRRTGNYGYTF | TGTGCCAGCAGAAGGACAGGGAACTATGGCTACACCTTC
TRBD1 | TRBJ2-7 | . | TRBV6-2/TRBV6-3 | CASSRGQGRYYEQYF | TGTGCCAGCAGCCGCGGACAGGGTCGATACTACGAGCAGTACTTC
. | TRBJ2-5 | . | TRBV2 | CASEAMTKETQYF | TGTGCCAGCGAAGCTATGACAAAGGAGACCCAGTACTTC
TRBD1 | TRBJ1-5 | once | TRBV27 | CASSLWGTGSNQPQHF | TGTGCCAGCAGTTTATGGGGGACAGGTTCCAATCAGCCCCAGCATTTT
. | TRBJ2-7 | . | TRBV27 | CASSPGVADYEQYF | TGTGCCAGCAGCCCGGGGGTGGCGGACTACGAGCAGTACTTC
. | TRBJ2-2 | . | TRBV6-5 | CASSYSRGSVTGELFF | TGTGCCAGCAGTTACTCTCGGGGTTCGGTCACCGGGGAGCTGTTTTTT
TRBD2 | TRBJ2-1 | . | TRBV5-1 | CASSLLAGGSSYNEQFF | TGCGCCAGCAGCCTCCTAGCGGGAGGGAGCTCCTACAATGAGCAGTTCTTC
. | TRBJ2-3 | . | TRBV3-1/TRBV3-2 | CASSQLSGNTDTQYF | TGTGCCAGCAGCCAACTTAGCGGAAACACAGATACGCAGTATTTT
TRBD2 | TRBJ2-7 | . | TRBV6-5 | CASSLAGGVYEQYF | TGTGCCAGCAGCCTAGCGGGAGGGGTGTACGAGCAGTACTTC
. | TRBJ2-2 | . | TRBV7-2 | CASSLFPRTMNTGELFF | TGTGCCAGCAGCTTATTCCCCCGGACTATGAACACCGGGGAGCTGTTTTTT
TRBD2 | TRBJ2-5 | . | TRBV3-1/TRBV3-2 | CASSHLKTTSGGETQYF | TGTGCCAGCAGCCACCTAAAGACGACTAGCGGGGGAGAGACCCAGTACTTC
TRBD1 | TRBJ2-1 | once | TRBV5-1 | CASSSSHPGQVKGQFF | TGCGCCAGCAGCTCATCACATCCGGGACAGGTGAAGGGGCAGTTCTTC
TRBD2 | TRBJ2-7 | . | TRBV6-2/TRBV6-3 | CASSALAGGHYEQYF | TGTGCCAGCAGTGCGCTAGCGGGGGGCCACTACGAGCAGTACTTC
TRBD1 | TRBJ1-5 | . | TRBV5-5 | CASSWGTGIHQPQHF | TGTGCCAGCAGCTGGGGGACAGGGATCCATCAGCCCCAGCATTTT
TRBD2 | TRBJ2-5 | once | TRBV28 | CASSSPGGRETQYF | TGTGCCAGCAGTTCGCCGGGAGGGAGGGAGACCCAGTACTTC
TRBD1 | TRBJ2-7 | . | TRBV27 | CASSFYRGEQYF | TGTGCCAGCAGTTTCTACAGGGGGGAGCAGTACTTC
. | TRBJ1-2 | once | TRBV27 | CASSLYGGTAGGYTF | TGTGCCAGCAGTTTATACGGGGGGACTGCGGGTGGCTACACCTTC
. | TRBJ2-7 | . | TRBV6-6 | CASSYRPGDPYEQYF | TGTGCCAGCAGTTACCGGCCAGGGGACCCCTACGAGCAGTACTTC
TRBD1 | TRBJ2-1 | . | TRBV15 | CATSRTGGSYNEQFF | TGTGCCACCAGCAGAACAGGGGGCTCCTACAATGAGCAGTTCTTC
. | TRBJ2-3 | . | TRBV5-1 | CASSLGARGGDTQYF | TGCGCCAGCAGCTTGGGTGCTCGGGGAGGAGATACGCAGTATTTT
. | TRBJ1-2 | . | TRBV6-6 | CASTREPYGYTF | TGTGCCAGCACCCGGGAGCCCTACGGCTACACCTTC
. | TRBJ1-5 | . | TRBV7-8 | CASSLAFGSNQPQHF | TGTGCCAGCAGCTTAGCGTTTGGCAGCAATCAGCCCCAGCATTTT
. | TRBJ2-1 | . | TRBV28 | CASRPPGLLYNEQFF | TGTGCCAGCAGACCACCTGGGCTCCTCTACAATGAGCAGTTCTTC
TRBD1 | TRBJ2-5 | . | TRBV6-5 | CASRSTGGAGETQYF | TGTGCCAGCAGATCGACAGGGGGCGCGGGAGAGACCCAGTACTTC
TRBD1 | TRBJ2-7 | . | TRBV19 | CASRPTGTGYEQYF | TGTGCCAGTAGACCAACCGGGACAGGGTACGAGCAGTACTTC
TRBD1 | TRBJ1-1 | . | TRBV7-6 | CASSTRDRGRETEAFF | TGTGCCAGCAGCACCCGGGACAGGGGGCGAGAGACTGAAGCTTTCTTT
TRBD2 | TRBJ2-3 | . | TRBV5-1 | CASSLVAGAADTQYF | TGCGCCAGCAGCTTGGTGGCGGGAGCGGCAGATACGCAGTATTTT
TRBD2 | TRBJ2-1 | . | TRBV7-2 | CASSLVGGLGTNEQFF | TGTGCCAGCAGCTTAGTCGGGGGACTAGGTACTAATGAGCAGTTCTTC
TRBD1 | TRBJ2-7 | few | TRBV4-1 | CASSPRDRGDYEQYF | TGCGCCAGCAGCCCCCGGGACAGGGGGGATTACGAGCAGTACTTC
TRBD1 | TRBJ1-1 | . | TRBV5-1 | CASSTEGQGARNTEAFF | TGCGCCAGCAGCACCGAAGGACAGGGGGCGAGGAACACTGAAGCTTTCTTT
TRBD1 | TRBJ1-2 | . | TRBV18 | CASSPGQLRSYGYTF | TGTGCCAGCTCACCGGGACAGTTGCGTAGTTATGGCTACACCTTC
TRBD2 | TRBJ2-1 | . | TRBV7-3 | CASSASGGNYNEQFF | TGTGCCAGCAGCGCTAGCGGGGGAAACTACAATGAGCAGTTCTTC
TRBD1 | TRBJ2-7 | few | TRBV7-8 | CASSPGRTGYEQYF | TGTGCCAGCAGCCCCGGTCGGACAGGGTACGAGCAGTACTTC
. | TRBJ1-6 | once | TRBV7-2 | CASSLDSRNSPLHF | TGTGCCAGCAGCTTGGACAGTAGGAATTCACCCCTCCACTTT
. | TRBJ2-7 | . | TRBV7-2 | CASSSRGLEQYF | TGTGCCAGCAGCTCAAGGGGTCTCGAGCAGTACTTC
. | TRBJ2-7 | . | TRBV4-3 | CASSQVRGGRVTEQYF | TGCGCCAGCAGCCAAGTAAGGGGGGGCAGGGTGACCGAGCAGTACTTC
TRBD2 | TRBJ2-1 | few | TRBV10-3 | CAIGTSVNNEQFF | TGTGCCATTGGGACTAGCGTAAACAATGAGCAGTTCTTC